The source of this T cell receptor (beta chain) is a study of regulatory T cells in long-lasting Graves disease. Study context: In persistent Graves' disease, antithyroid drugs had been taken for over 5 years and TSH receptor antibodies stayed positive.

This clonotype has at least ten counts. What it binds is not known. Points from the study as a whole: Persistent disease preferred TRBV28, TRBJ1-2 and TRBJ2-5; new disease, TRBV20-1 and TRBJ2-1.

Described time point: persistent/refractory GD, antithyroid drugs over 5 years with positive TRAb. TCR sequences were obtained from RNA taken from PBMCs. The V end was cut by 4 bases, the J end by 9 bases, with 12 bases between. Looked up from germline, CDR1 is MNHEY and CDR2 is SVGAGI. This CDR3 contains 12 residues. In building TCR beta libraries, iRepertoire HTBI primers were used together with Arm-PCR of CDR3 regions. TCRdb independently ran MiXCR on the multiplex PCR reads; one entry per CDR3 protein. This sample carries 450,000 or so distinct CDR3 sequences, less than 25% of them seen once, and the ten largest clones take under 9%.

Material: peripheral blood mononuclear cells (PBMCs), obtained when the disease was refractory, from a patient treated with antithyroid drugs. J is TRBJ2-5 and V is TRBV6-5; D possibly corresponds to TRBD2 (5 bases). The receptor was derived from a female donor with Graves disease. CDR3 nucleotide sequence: TGTGCCAGCAGTTCCCCTTCGGAGGCCCAGTACTTC. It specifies CASSSPSEAQYF.